These 15 T cell receptor beta chains came from one sample sequenced in a study of blood T cell repertoires in COVID-19. Some clones are missing from TCRdb's copy, which holds only in-frame ones; the method was immunoSEQ multiplex PCR. The table lists about 140,000 clones, around 79% of them singletons. Input material: PBMCs or T cells enriched from blood (not recorded which). The receptors come from a woman between 45 and 60 years old who had recovered from COVID-19.

The gene calls are TRBV11-2 and TRBJ1-4; D is possibly TRBD1 (6 bases). Trimming removed 2 bases from V and 6 bases from J, with 10 bases in between. The CDR3 loop spans 14 amino acids. CDR1 is SGHAT, CDR2 FQNNGV, per germline. The CDR3 sequence is CASSLQQGDEKLFF. In nucleotides, the CDR3 is TGTGCCAGCAGCTTACAACAGGGAGATGAAAAACTGTTTTTT.

The chain recombines TRBV7-9 with TRBJ2-5; TRBD1 matches at 7 bases. The V and J ends lost 5 bases and 4 bases, in that order; junction bases with no gene match: 7. The CDR3 has 14 amino acids. Germline V lookup: CDR1 SEHNR, CDR2 FQNEAQ (reference sequence). The CDR3 protein is CASSKQGGVETQYF. The DNA for the CDR3 is TGTGCCAGCAGCAAGCAAGGGGGCGTAGAGACCCAGTACTTC.

The chain uses TRBV3-1 (or the pseudogene TRBV3-2) and TRBJ2-6; 7 nucleotides match TRBD2. The CDR3 runs to 18 residues. Germline CDR1 and CDR2: LGHDT and YNNKEL (reference sequence). V was pared by 2 bases and J by 2 bases, with 9 bases of the junction left unmatched. CDR3 in amino acids: CASSQWGEGSTGANVLTF. The CDR3 bases are TGTGCCAGCAGCCAATGGGGGGAGGGCTCGACTGGGGCCAACGTCCTGACTTTC.

The chain joins TRBV10-3 to TRBJ1-4, with D possibly TRBD1 on 5 matching bases. The CDR3 is 15 residues long. Germline loops: CDR1 ENHRY, CDR2 SYGVKD. V lost 0 bases, J lost 8 bases, and 13 bases lay in between. This CDR3 reads CAISESGQGGEKLFF. DNA of the CDR3: TGTGCCATCAGTGAGTCGGGGCAGGGTGGAGAAAAACTGTTTTTT.

With regard to this clone: The junction differs from germline at one of its ends, possibly a read error. The chain couples TRBV7-7 to TRBJ2-3; 7 bases agree with TRBD1. CDR1 SSHAT and CDR2 FNYEAQ come from the germline V gene (reference sequence). CDR3 length equals 16 residues. CDR3 residues: CASSSGQPGSTDTQYF. CDR3 nucleotides: TGTGCTAGCAGCTCGGGACAGCCAGGCAGCACAGATACGCAGTATTTT. The full variable domain, completed using reference TRBV7-7 and TRBJ2-3, is GAGVSQSPRYKVTKRGQDVTLRCDPISSHATLYWYQQALGQGPEFLTYFNYEAQPDKSGLPSDRFSAERPEGSISTLTIQRTEQRDSAMYRCASSSGQPGSTDTQYFGPGTRLTVL.

This sequence joins TRBV4-2 and TRBJ1-4; 8 bases are a match to TRBD1. CDR3 length: 14 residues. V shed 4 bases and J 4 bases; nucleotides not matched to a gene: 2. Germline CDR1 is LGHNA and CDR2 is YNFKEQ. CDR3 DNA: TGTGCCAGCAGCCGGACAGGGAGTAATGAAAAACTGTTTTTT. It codes for CASSRTGSNEKLFF.

J is TRBJ1-1 and V is TRBV3-1 (or the pseudogene TRBV3-2); no definite D call. Trimming left V 4 bases short and J 1 base short, with 10 bases between. This CDR3 contains 14 residues. Germline V gives CDR1 LGHDT, CDR2 YNNKEL (reference sequence). The CDR3 bases are TGTGCCAGCAGCCGAGCTACCACGAACACTGAAGCTTTCTTT. This codes for CASSRATTNTEAFF.

This clone appeared a single time. Written as DNA, the CDR3 is TGTGCCAGCAGGCCCGGGACAGCGGATAGCAATCAGCCCCAGCATTTT. Amino acids: CASRPGTADSNQPQHF. The chain has TRBV27 and TRBJ1-5; 7 positions agree with TRBD1. Germline V gene lookup returns CDR1 MNHEY and CDR2 SMNVEV (reference sequence). CDR3 length equals 16 residues. V was clipped by 6 bases and J by 0 bases; unmatched bases: 8.

CDR3: CASSPDISYEQYF. The DNA of the CDR3 is TGTGCCAGCAGTCCAGACATCAGCTACGAGCAGTACTTC. The chain has TRBV2 and TRBJ2-7; D is ambiguous. There are 13 residues in the CDR3. V lost 5 bases and J lost 3, with 11 bases in between. Germline lookup yields CDR1 SNHLY and CDR2 FYNNEI.

This clone has just one count. The chain couples TRBV5-1 to TRBJ2-1, with 9 bases fitting TRBD2. The V gene's germline CDR1 is SGHRS and CDR2 YFSETQ. The CDR3 has 16 amino acids. V dropped 0 bases and J dropped 8; count of bases not matched to a gene: 9. Here the CDR3 DNA reads TGCGCCAGCAGCTTGGCCAAAGGACTAGCGAGGCATGAGCAGTTCTTC. Protein: CASSLAKGLARHEQFF.

Here the CDR3 reads CASSLIGTGGINEQFF. DNA for the CDR3: TGCGCCAGCAGCTTGATCGGGACAGGGGGTATCAATGAGCAGTTCTTC. V usage is TRBV5-1 and J usage is TRBJ2-1, with 11 nucleotides matching TRBD1. CDR3 length: 16 residues. CDR1 and CDR2 from the germline V gene are SGHRS and YFSETQ. Unmatched junction bases numbered 6, after V lost 1 base and J lost 6 bases.

The chain uses TRBV28 and TRBJ2-3; TRBD2 matches at 11 bases. The CDR3 is 19 amino acids. Trimming took 6 bases from V and 0 from J; bases not matched to a gene: 14. CDR1 and CDR2 from the germline V gene are MDHEN and SYDVKM. The CDR3 nucleotides read TGTGCCAGCAGCCCCGGACTAGCGGGTCCCGAGAAAAGCACAGATACGCAGTATTTT. It translates to CASSPGLAGPEKSTDTQYF.

This chain uses TRBV5-8 with TRBJ2-1; 13 bases agree with TRBD2. This CDR3 region has 18 residues. Germline V gives CDR1 SGHTS, CDR2 YDEGEE. Losses at the gene ends were 4 bases for V and 1 base for J; bases not matched to a gene: 8. CDR3 residues: CASSLEGTSGDSYNEQFF. The CDR3 DNA reads TGTGCCAGCAGCCTGGAGGGGACTAGCGGGGATTCCTACAATGAGCAGTTCTTC. Full variable domain (remainder filled in from reference TRBV5-8 and TRBJ2-1): EAGVTQSPTHLIKTRGQQATLRCSPISGHTSVYWYQQALGLGLQFLLWYDEGEERNRGNFPPRFSGRQFPNYSSELNVNALELEDSALYLCASSLEGTSGDSYNEQFFGPGTRLTVL.

The V call is TRBV6-5, the J call TRBJ2-2; 9 bases fit TRBD2. Trimming removed 6 bases from V and 2 bases from J; junction bases left unmatched: 1. This CDR3 has 14 amino acids. From germline, CDR1 is MNHEY and CDR2 SVGAGI. This CDR3 is CASRTSGNTGELFF. The CDR3 DNA is TGTGCCAGCAGGACTAGCGGTAACACCGGGGAGCTGTTTTTT.

In its sample, this clone was seen a few times. This chain links TRBV5-5 with TRBJ1-5; no definite D call. CDR1 is SGHKS and CDR2 is YYEKEE in the germline V gene (reference sequence). V lost 0 bases and J lost 2, with 12 bases in between. This CDR3 is built from 16 residues. The CDR3, as DNA: TGTGCCAGCAGCTTGGCATCCTCGGTTGGCAATCAGCCCCAGCATTTT. Its protein is CASSLASSVGNQPQHF.